Listed here are 27 T cell receptor beta chains from one sample, sequenced in a study of Graves' ophthalmopathy and Graves' hyperthyroidism. RNA transcripts served as template for amplifying TCR beta CDR3 sequences. First-round RT-PCR used HTBI primers; second-round multiplex PCR followed. TCRdb passed the multiplex PCR reads through MiXCR, listing each CDR3 protein once. The sample lists a few hundred thousand distinct CDR3 sequences, under 45% seen once, with 3.5% to 4.5% in the top ten. The sequenced material came from peripheral blood or thyroid tissue (not recorded which). The origin of the receptors is an adult man with Graves' hyperthyroidism.

Comment on this clonotype: This may stem from a read error, because a much larger clone lies one nucleotide away. The missing conserved phenylalanine or tryptophan at the end of this CDR3 makes a read error likely. The chain joins TRBV7-9 to TRBJ1-4; 8 bases line up with TRBD1. Trimming took 8 bases from V and 7 from J; bases not matched to a gene: 6. CDR3 length: 13 amino acids. Looked up from germline, CDR1 is SEHNR and CDR2 is FQNEAQ (reference sequence). The DNA for the CDR3 is TGTGCCAGCGAGGACAGGGTGCGTGAAAAACTGTTTTCT. Amino acids: CASEDRVREKLFS.

This clonotype has a count of ten or more. The rearrangement joins TRBV12-3 or TRBV12-4 to TRBJ1-1; 9 nucleotides line up with TRBD1. V shed 0 bases, J shed 1 base, and the junction held 0 bases outside the gene matches. The CDR3 spans 15 residues. CDR3 amino acids: CASSLAGQGNTEAFF. The CDR3 DNA sequence: TGTGCCAGCAGTTTAGCGGGACAGGGGAACACTGAAGCTTTCTTT.

This clonotype was counted a single time. The chain is built from TRBV2 and TRBJ2-5, with 15 bases lining up with TRBD2. Germline-derived CDR1 and CDR2 are SNHLY and FYNNEI. The CDR3 is 17 residues long. Unmatched junction bases numbered 11, after V lost 8 bases and J lost 4 bases. CDR3 residues: CASADGGLAGGRETQYF. The CDR3, as DNA: TGTGCCAGCGCCGACGGAGGACTAGCGGGGGGGAGAGAGACCCAGTACTTC.

At least ten counts were recorded for this clonotype. The chain links TRBV12-3 or TRBV12-4 to TRBJ1-2; D is undetermined. V lost 7 bases and J lost 2, with 14 bases in between. The CDR3 runs 14 residues. The CDR3 spells CASTRSGRNYGYTF. DNA of the CDR3: TGTGCCAGCACCAGGTCCGGGAGGAACTATGGCTACACCTTC.

Regarding this clonotype: Being one base from a much bigger clone, this may be a read error. No DNA is shown, since the ends of the CDR3 on it are uncertain; the CDR3 is the one TCRdb lists. The chain uses TRBV7-2 and TRBJ1-2; the DNA was not used to check the table's D call, TRBD1. The CDR3 region is 18 residues in length, termini included. Germline loops: CDR1 SGHTA, CDR2 FQGNSA. This CDR3 reads CAVGLKPGQGAKIYGCTF.

The chain recombines TRBV7-9 with TRBJ2-7; D perhaps matches TRBD1 (5 bases). The DNA matches TRBJ2-1 better at its end, which makes the J call doubtful. CDR1 and CDR2 from the germline V gene are SEHNR and FQNEAQ (reference sequence). The length of the CDR3 is 14 residues. CDR3 in amino acids: CASSFDRKGDEQFF. The CDR3 DNA reads TGTGCCAGCAGCTTCGACAGAAAGGGTGATGAGCAGTTCTTC.

CDR3 sequence (DNA): TGCAGTGCCGCCGGACTAGCGGGGGGCCAAATGGTTACCCAGTACTTC. This gives the protein CSAAGLAGGQMVTQYF. V and J are TRBV20-1 and TRBJ2-5, with 14 nucleotides matching TRBD2. The CDR3 is made up of 16 amino acids. With 6 bases clipped from V and 8 bases from J, the junction kept 14 bases outside the gene matches. In germline, CDR1 is DFQATT, CDR2 SNEGSKA (reference sequence).

The chain uses TRBV2 and TRBJ2-5, with 8 bases that match TRBD2. The germline V gene has CDR1 SNHLY and CDR2 FYNNEI. There are 14 residues in the CDR3. The junction had 2 bases not matched to a gene; V was cut back by 5 bases and J by 0 bases. The CDR3 reads CASSWTSNQETQYF. The CDR3 DNA is TGTGCCAGCAGTTGGACTAGCAACCAAGAGACCCAGTACTTC. Filled out from reference TRBV2 and TRBJ2-5, the complete variable domain reads EPEVTQTPSHQVTQMGQEVILRCVPISNHLYFYWYRQILGQKVEFLVSFYNNEISEKSEIFDDQFSVERPDGSNFTLKIRSTKLEDSAMYFCASSWTSNQETQYFGPGTRLLVL.

This clonotype has just a few counts. This sequence joins TRBV9 and TRBJ1-1, with 9 bases that match TRBD1. CDR1 and CDR2 from the germline V gene are SGDLS and YYNGEE. V trimming: 3 bases; J trimming: 8 bases; junction bases outside the gene matches: 8. CDR3 length: 14 residues. This chain's CDR3 is CASSAQQGAGEAFF. CDR3 coding DNA: TGTGCCAGCAGCGCACAACAGGGGGCGGGAGAAGCTTTCTTT.

This clonotype has just a few counts. The V gene is TRBV20-1, the J gene TRBJ2-2; D might be TRBD1 (6 bases). Germline assignment: CDR1 DFQATT and CDR2 SNEGSKA (reference sequence). V was pared by 0 bases and J by 5 bases, with 16 bases between. This CDR3 spans 16 amino acids. As DNA, the CDR3 is TGCAGTGCTAGAGATAGAGCAGGGGTAGGGACCGGGGAGCTGTTTTTT. It is translated as CSARDRAGVGTGELFF.

This clonotype was counted only a few times. This chain uses TRBV5-6 with TRBJ2-1, with 9 positions matching TRBD2. Germline CDR1 is SGHDT and CDR2 is YYEEEE. The CDR3 covers 15 residues. Trimming cost V 0 bases and J 6 bases; bases outside gene matches: 4. The CDR3 DNA reads as TGTGCCAGCAGCTTGGAACTAGCGGGTACCAATGAGCAGTTCTTC. Translating it yields CASSLELAGTNEQFF.

The rearrangement uses TRBV19 and TRBJ1-1; 7 bases fit TRBD1. V lost 2 bases and J lost 0; bases outside the gene matches: 3. The length of the CDR3 is 15 residues. CDR1 is LNHDA and CDR2 is SQIVND in the germline V gene (reference sequence). CDR3 sequence: CASSIQGGLNTEAFF. DNA for the CDR3: TGTGCCAGTAGTATACAGGGGGGATTGAACACTGAAGCTTTCTTT.

The sample holds a few counts of this clonotype. Since a much larger clone is just one base distant, this may be a read error. The chain recombines TRBV5-4 with TRBJ1-1; the D is unclear. The CDR3 sequence is 13 residues long. Germline V CDR1 and CDR2: SGHNT, YYREEE (reference sequence). V was shortened by 3 bases and J by 3 bases, with 9 bases between the two germline ends. The CDR3 loop reads CASSSATYTEAFF. The CDR3 DNA follows: TGTGCCAGCAGCTCGGCAACATACACTGAAGCTTTCTTT.

This clonotype was counted at least ten times. The chain carries TRBV7-3 and TRBJ2-7, with D perhaps TRBD1 (6 bases). The germline CDR1 and CDR2 sequences are SGHTA and FQGTGA. Trimming removed 5 bases from V and 4 bases from J, with 15 bases in between. CDR3 length: 14 amino acids. The CDR3 loop reads CASSPRDNLYEQYF. DNA for the CDR3: TGTGCCAGCAGCCCCCGGGACAACCTATACGAGCAGTACTTC.

This clonotype has ten or more counts. The V and J genes are TRBV20-1 and TRBJ2-7; D may correspond to TRBD1 or TRBD2 (5 bases each). Germline CDR1 DFQATT, CDR2 SNEGSKA (reference sequence). V was clipped by 6 bases and J by 0 bases, with 15 bases between them. The CDR3 covers 14 residues. For the CDR3, the DNA is TGCAGTGCATATGGTGGGGACGGCTCCTACGAGCAGTACTTC. It encodes CSAYGGDGSYEQYF.

This clonotype occurred once. The J gene is TRBJ1-5, the V gene TRBV19, with D uncertain. The CDR3 contains 17 residues. V was trimmed by 7 bases and J by 1 base, leaving 20 bases between them. The germline V gene has CDR1 LNHDA and CDR2 SQIVND (reference sequence). The CDR3: CASKEEGPWRSNQPQHF. DNA for the CDR3: TGTGCCAGTAAGGAGGAGGGTCCGTGGCGGAGCAATCAGCCCCAGCATTTT.

This clonotype was found many times. V gene TRBV4-2 combines with J gene TRBJ2-2; 14 bases align to TRBD2. The CDR3 has 21 residues. With V trimmed by 0 bases and J by 4 bases, 13 bases remained unmatched. CDR1 is LGHNA, CDR2 YNFKEQ, per germline. The CDR3 nucleotides read TGTGCCAGCAGCCAAGATCCCCGGGAGGGACTAGCGGGAGAAGGCACCGGGGAGCTGTTTTTT. It specifies CASSQDPREGLAGEGTGELFF.

The chain employs TRBV12-3 or TRBV12-4 and TRBJ1-2; no reliable D call. The CDR3 extends over 12 amino acids. Deletions cut 3 bases from V and 8 bases from J, with 10 bases between. CDR3 sequence (DNA): TGTGCCAGCAGTTTCGGCCGGGAAGGCTACACCTTC. Translation gives CASSFGREGYTF.

As regards this clonotype: A read error is possible here, since a much larger clone lies one base away. The genes are TRBV7-9 and TRBJ1-1, with 7 nucleotides matching TRBD1. J gave up 1 base and V 5 bases, and 7 bases lay outside the gene matches. CDR1 is SEHNR and CDR2 is FQNEAQ in the germline V gene (reference sequence). The CDR3 consists of 15 residues. CDR3 DNA sequence: TGTGCCAGCAGCCCCTCACAGGGGACGAACACTGAAGCTTTCTTT. Translating it yields CASSPSQGTNTEAFF. The full variable domain, rest sourced from reference TRBV7-9 and TRBJ1-1, is DTGVSQNPRHKITKRGQNVTFRCDPISEHNRLYWYRQTLGQGPEFLTYFQNEAQLEKSRLLSDRFSAERPKGSFSTLEIQRTEQGDSAMYLCASSPSQGTNTEAFFGQGTRLTVV.

A note on this clonotype: The junction and the germline gene differ at one end; a read error may be behind it. This chain connects TRBV10-3 to TRBJ2-5, with 8 bases that match TRBD1. From germline, CDR1 is ENHRY and CDR2 SYGVKD. The CDR3 sequence is 14 residues long. CDR3 nucleotides: TGTGCCACCAGTGGGGGGACAGGTGAAGAGACCCGGTACTTC. It yields the protein CATSGGTGEETRYF.

The gene calls are TRBV20-1 and TRBJ2-5; maybe TRBD2 (6 bases). V shed 3 bases and J shed 5 bases, with 13 bases lying between them. The CDR3 totals 13 residues. Germline values: CDR1 DFQATT, CDR2 SNEGSKA (reference sequence). In DNA form, the CDR3 reads TGCAGTGCTAGGTGGAGGGTAGGTGAGACCCAGTACTTC. Its protein product is CSARWRVGETQYF.

This clonotype was observed a single time. One junction end disagrees with the germline gene, perhaps due to a read error. This rearrangement joins TRBV11-2 to TRBJ1-1; TRBD1 matches 10 bases. Per the germline V gene, CDR1 is SGHAT and CDR2 is FQNNGV. CDR3 size: 15 residues. CDR3 in amino acids: CASRLDRGLNTEASF. CDR3 DNA: TGTGCCAGCAGACTAGACAGGGGGCTGAACACTGAAGCTTCCTTT.

Remarks on this clonotype: Because the CDR3 is missing its conserved closing phenylalanine or tryptophan, this is likely a read error. The CDR3 DNA follows: TGTGCCAGCGGCTTGACATTGAACACTGAAGCTTTCCTT. Protein sequence: CASGLTLNTEAFL. J is TRBJ1-1 and V is TRBV5-4, with no clear D. The CDR3 is 13 amino acids. CDR1 is SGHNT, CDR2 YYREEE, per germline (reference sequence).

Points on this clonotype: Mismatch with germline at one junction end may stem from a read error. The chain links TRBV28 to TRBJ1-6, with unresolved D. In germline, CDR1 is MDHEN, CDR2 SYDVKM. The CDR3 sequence is 13 residues long. CDR3 in DNA: TGTGCCAACAGTTTTGGGTCTACATCACCCCTCCACTTT. Its protein is CANSFGSTSPLHF. Supplemented by reference TRBV28 and TRBJ1-6, the full variable domain reads DVKVTQSSRYLVKRTGEKVFLECVQDMDHENMFWYRQDPGLGLRLIYFSYDVKMKEKGDIPEGYSVSREKKERFSLILESASTNQTSMYLCANSFGSTSPLHFGNGTRLTVT.

V and J are TRBV25-1 and TRBJ2-5; the match to TRBD2 covers 8 bases. V shed 0 bases, J shed 2 bases, and the junction held 5 bases outside the gene matches. Germline V CDR1 and CDR2: MGHDK, SYGVNS. The CDR3 sequence is 16 residues long. CDR3 sequence: CASSEYGGEYQETQYF. In DNA form, the CDR3 reads TGTGCCAGCAGTGAATACGGGGGGGAGTATCAAGAGACCCAGTACTTC.

This clonotype was counted ten times or more. The rearrangement joins TRBV12-3 or TRBV12-4 to TRBJ1-2, with TRBD1 identical over 10 bases. This CDR3 region has 14 residues. CDR3 sequence: CATVGQGKLNGYTF. DNA of the CDR3: TGTGCGACGGTGGGACAGGGGAAGCTGAATGGCTACACCTTC.

This clonotype was recorded many times. The chain has TRBV7-9 and TRBJ2-6; D remains unclear. Germline-derived CDR1 and CDR2 are SEHNR and FQNEAQ (reference sequence). The CDR3 loop spans 18 amino acids. The V end was cut by 2 bases, the J end by 0 bases, with 14 bases between. DNA for the CDR3: TGTGCCAGCAGCTTAAAGACATGGGCAGTCTCTGGGGCCAACGTCCTGACTTTC. It encodes CASSLKTWAVSGANVLTF.